This T cell receptor (beta chain) came from a study of cytomegalovirus exposure and HLA in healthy donors. The primer mix had 60 Vbeta and 13 Jbeta primers. Clones were read by immunoSEQ multiplex PCR, and TCRdb kept only the in-frame ones, dropping some. The table includes more than 85,000 clones, around 87% detected once. In germline, CDR1 is SGHRS, CDR2 YFSETQ. The ends were cut back, 3 bases at V and 0 bases at J, with 24 bases in the middle. This CDR3 is built from 19 residues. The gene calls are TRBV5-1 and TRBJ1-1, with D tentatively TRBD1 (6 bases). Sequencing was done on a sample of PBMCs. This receptor was identified in a middle-aged man in good health and CMV-seronegative. The CDR3 loop reads CASSSDGTRGRGLNTEAFF. The CDR3 DNA sequence: TGCGCCAGCAGCTCGGACGGGACAAGGGGAAGGGGACTGAACACTGAAGCTTTCTTT.